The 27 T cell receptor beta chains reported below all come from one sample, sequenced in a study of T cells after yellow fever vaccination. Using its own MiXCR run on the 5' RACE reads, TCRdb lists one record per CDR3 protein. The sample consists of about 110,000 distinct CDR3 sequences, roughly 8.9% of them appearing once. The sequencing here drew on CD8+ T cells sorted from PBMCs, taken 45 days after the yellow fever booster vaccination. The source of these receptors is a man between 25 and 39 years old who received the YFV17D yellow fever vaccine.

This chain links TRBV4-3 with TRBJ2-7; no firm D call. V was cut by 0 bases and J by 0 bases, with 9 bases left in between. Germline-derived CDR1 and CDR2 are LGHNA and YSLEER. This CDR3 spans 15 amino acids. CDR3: CASSQEGQSSYEQYF. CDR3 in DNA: TGCGCCAGCAGCCAAGAAGGTCAGAGCTCCTACGAGCAGTACTTC.

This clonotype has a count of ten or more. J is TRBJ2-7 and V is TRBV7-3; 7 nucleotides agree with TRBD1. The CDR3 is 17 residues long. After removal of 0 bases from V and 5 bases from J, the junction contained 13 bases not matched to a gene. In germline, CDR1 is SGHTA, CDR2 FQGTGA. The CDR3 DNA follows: TGTGCCAGCAGCTTAACTCCAACAGGGGCGGGCGTCCACGAGCAGTACTTC. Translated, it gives CASSLTPTGAGVHEQYF.

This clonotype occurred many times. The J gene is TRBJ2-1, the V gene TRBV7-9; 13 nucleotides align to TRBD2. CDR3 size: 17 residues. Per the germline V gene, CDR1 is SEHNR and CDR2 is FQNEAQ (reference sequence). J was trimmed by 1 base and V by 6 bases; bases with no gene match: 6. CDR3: CASSTETSGRSYNEQFF. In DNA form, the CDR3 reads TGTGCCAGCAGTACGGAGACTAGCGGGAGGTCCTACAATGAGCAGTTCTTC.

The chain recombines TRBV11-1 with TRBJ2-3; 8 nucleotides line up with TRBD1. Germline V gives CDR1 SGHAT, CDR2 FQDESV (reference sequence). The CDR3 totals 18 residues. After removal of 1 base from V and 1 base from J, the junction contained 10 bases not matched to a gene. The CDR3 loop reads CASSLGTGIRFGTDTQYF. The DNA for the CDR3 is TGTGCCAGCAGCTTAGGGACAGGGATTCGATTCGGCACAGATACGCAGTATTTT. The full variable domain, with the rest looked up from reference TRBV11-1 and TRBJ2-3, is EAEVAQSPRYKITEKSQAVAFWCDPISGHATLYWYRQILGQGPELLVQFQDESVVDDSQLPKDRFSAERLKGVDSTLKIQPAELGDSAMYLCASSLGTGIRFGTDTQYFGPGTRLTVL.

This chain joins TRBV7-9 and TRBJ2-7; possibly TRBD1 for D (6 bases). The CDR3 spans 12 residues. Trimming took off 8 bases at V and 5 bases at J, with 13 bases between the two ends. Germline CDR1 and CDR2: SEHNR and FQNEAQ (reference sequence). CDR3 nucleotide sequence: TGTGCCAGCCACAGGGATTTCAACGAGCAGTACTTC. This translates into CASHRDFNEQYF.

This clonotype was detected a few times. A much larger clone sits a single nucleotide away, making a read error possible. The CDR3 sequence: CASILGGDTQYF. CDR3 nucleotides: TGTGCCAGCATCTTGGGGGGAGATACGCAGTATTTT. The chain links TRBV7-9 to TRBJ2-3, with TRBD2 as a possible D gene (6 bases). The germline V gene has CDR1 SEHNR and CDR2 FQNEAQ (reference sequence). The CDR3 contains 12 residues. Trimming shortened V by 7 bases and J by 5 bases, and 10 bases separated the two germline ends.

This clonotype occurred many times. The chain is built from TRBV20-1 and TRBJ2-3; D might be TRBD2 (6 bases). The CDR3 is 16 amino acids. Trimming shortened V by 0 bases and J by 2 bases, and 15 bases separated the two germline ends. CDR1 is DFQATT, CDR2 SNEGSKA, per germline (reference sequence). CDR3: CSARDGGGGYTDTQYF. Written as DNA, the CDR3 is TGCAGTGCTAGAGATGGTGGGGGAGGCTACACAGATACGCAGTATTTT.

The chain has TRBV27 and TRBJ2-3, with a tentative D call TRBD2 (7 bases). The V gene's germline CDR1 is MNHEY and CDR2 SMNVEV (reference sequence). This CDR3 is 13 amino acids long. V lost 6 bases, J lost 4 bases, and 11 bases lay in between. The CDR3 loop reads CASSRGGADTQYF. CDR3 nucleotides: TGTGCCAGCAGCCGAGGGGGGGCAGATACGCAGTATTTT.

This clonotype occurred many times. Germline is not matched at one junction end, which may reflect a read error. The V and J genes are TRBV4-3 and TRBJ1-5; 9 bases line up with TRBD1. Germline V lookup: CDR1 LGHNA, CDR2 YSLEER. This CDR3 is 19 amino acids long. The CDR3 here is CASSEDVGTGMIGNQPQHF. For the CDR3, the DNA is TGCGCCAGCAGCGAAGATGTCGGGACAGGGATGATCGGCAATCAGCCCCAGCATTTT.

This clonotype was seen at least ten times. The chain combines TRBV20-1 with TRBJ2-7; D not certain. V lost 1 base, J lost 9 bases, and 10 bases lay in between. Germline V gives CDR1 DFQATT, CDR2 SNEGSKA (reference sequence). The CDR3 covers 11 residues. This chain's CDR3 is CSARVESPQYF. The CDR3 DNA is TGCAGTGCTAGAGTTGAATCTCCGCAGTACTTC.

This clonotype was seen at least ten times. Here the CDR3 reads CASSGTGGRGNTEAFF. For the CDR3, the DNA is TGTGCCAGCAGTGGGACAGGGGGCAGGGGGAACACTGAAGCTTTCTTT. The chain joins TRBV25-1 to TRBJ1-1, with 11 bases that match TRBD1. Germline lookup yields CDR1 MGHDK and CDR2 SYGVNS. The trim removed 4 bases at V and 1 base at J, leaving 5 bases unmatched. The CDR3 covers 16 residues.

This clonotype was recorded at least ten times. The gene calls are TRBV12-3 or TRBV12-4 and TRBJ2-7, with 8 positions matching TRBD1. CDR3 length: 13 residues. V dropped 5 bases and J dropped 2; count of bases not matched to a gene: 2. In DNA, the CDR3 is TGTGCCAGCAGTATGGGACAGGCCTACGAGCAGTACTTC. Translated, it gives CASSMGQAYEQYF.

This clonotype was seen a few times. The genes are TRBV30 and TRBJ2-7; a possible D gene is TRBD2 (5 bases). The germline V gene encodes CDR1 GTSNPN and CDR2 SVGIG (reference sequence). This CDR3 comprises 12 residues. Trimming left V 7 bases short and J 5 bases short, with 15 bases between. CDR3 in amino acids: CAYERGLDEQYF. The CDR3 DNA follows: TGTGCCTACGAGCGAGGGTTAGACGAGCAGTACTTC.

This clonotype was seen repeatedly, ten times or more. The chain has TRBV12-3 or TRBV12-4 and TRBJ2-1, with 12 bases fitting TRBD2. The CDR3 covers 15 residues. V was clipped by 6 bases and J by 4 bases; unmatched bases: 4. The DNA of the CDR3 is TGTGCCAGCAGGAAGGGACTAGCGGGTTACAATGAGCAGTTCTTC. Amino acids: CASRKGLAGYNEQFF.

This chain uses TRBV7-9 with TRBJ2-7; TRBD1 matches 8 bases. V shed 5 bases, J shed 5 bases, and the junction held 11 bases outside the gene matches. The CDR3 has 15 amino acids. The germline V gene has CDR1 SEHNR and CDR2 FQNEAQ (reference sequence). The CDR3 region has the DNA TGTGCCAGCAGCCCAGGACAGGGCGGACTTCACGAGCAGTACTTC. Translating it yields CASSPGQGGLHEQYF.

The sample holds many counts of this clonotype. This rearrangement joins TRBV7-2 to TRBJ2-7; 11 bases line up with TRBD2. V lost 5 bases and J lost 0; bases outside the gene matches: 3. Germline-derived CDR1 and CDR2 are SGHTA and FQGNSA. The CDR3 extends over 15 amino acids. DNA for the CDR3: TGTGCCAGCAGCGGACTAGCGGGCGACTCCTACGAGCAGTACTTC. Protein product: CASSGLAGDSYEQYF.

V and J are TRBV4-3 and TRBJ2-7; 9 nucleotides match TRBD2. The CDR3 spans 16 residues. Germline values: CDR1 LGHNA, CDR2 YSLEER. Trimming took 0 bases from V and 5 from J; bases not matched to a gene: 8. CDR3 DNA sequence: TGCGCCAGCAGCCAAGAAGGGGCGGGAGGGCCCCACGAGCAGTACTTC. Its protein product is CASSQEGAGGPHEQYF.

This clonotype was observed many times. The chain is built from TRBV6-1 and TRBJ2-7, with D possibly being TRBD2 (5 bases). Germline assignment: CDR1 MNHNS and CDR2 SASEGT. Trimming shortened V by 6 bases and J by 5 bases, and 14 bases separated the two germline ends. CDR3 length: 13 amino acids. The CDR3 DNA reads TGTGCCAGCAGCCCCACTAGTTTGAACGAGCAGTACTTC. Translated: CASSPTSLNEQYF.

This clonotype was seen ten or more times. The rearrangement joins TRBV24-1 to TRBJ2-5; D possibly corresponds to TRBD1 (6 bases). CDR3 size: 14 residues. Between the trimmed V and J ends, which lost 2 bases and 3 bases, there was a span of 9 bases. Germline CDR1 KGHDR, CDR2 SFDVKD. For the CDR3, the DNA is TGTGCCACCAGTGATTCAGCAGGGGAAGAGACCCAGTACTTC. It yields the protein CATSDSAGEETQYF.

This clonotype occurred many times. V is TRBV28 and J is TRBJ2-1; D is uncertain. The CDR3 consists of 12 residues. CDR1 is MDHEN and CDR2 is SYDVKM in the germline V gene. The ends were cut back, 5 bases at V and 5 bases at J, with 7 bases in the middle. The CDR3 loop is CASSEGDNEQFF. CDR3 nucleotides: TGTGCCAGCAGTGAAGGAGACAATGAGCAGTTCTTC.

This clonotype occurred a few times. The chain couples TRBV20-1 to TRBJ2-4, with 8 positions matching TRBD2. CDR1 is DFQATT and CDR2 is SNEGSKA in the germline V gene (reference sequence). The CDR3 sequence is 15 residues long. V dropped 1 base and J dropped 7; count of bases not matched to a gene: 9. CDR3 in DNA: TGCAGTGCTAGAGGACGGGAGGGGACTAGTAACATTCAGTACTTC. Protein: CSARGREGTSNIQYF.

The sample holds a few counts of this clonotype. The CDR3 DNA is TGTGCCAGCTCACTAACAGAGAGTTACGAGCAGTACTTC. Amino acids: CASSLTESYEQYF. V usage is TRBV18 and J usage is TRBJ2-7; D is unclear. This CDR3 is 13 amino acids long. Germline lookup yields CDR1 KGHSH and CDR2 LQKENI. Trimming shortened V by 4 bases and J by 4 bases, and 11 bases separated the two germline ends.

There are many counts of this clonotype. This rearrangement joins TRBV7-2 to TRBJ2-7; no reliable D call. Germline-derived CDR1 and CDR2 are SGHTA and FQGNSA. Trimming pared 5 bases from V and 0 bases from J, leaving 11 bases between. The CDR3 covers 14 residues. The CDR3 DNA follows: TGTGCCAGCAGCACTGACTCGGTCTCCTACGAGCAGTACTTC. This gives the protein CASSTDSVSYEQYF.

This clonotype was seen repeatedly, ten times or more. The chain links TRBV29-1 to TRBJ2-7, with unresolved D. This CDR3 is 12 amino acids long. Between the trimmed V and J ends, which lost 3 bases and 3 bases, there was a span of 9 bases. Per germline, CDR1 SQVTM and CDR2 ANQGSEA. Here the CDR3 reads CSVEDRSYEQYF. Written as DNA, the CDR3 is TGCAGCGTTGAGGATAGAAGCTACGAGCAGTACTTC.

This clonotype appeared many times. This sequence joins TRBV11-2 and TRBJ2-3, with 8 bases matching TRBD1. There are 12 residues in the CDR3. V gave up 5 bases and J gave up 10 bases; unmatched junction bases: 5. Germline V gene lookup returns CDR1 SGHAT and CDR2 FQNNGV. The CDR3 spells CASSPGGRAQYF. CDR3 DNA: TGTGCCAGCAGCCCAGGGGGCCGGGCGCAGTATTTT.

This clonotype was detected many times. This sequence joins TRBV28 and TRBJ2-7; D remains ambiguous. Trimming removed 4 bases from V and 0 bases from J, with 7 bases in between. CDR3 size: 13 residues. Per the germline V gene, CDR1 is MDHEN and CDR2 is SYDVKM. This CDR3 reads CASSSRSSYEQYF. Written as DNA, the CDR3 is TGTGCCAGCAGTTCGAGAAGCTCCTACGAGCAGTACTTC.

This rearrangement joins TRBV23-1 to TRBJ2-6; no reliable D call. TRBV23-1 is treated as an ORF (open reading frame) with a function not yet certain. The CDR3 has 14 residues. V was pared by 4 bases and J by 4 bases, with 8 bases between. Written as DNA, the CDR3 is TGCGCCAGCAGTCGGTCCGGGGGGGCCAACGTCCTGACTTTC. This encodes CASSRSGGANVLTF.